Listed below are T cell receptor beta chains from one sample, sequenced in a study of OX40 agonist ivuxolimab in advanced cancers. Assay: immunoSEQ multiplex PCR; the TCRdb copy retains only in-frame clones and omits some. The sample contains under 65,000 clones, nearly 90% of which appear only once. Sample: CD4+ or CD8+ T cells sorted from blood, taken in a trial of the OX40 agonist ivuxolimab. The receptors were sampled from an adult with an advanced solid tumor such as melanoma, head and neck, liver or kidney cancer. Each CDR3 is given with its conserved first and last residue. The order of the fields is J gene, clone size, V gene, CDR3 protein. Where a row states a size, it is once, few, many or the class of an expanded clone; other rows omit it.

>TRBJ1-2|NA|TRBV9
CASSVDDGNYGYTF
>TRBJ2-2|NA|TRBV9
CASSSRAGLDTGELFF
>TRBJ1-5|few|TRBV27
CASSLGQGGDQPQHF
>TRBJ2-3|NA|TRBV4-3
CASSSGRGSTDTQYF
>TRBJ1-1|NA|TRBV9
CASSVEEAGSADTEAFF
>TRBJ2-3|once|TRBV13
CASSPRTWGVTDTQYF
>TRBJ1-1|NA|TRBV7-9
CASSLEGWTEAFF
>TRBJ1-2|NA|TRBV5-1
CASSLPRQGPNYGYTF
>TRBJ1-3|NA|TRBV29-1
CSVDVPGSGNTIYF
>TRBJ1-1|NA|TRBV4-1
CASSHRDGMNTEAFF
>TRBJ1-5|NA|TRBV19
CASRTADRLVNQPQHF
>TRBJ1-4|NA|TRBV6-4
CASLTVATNEKLFF
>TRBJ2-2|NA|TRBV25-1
CASSGLADTGELFF
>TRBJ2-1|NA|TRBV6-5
CASSSTGSSYNEQFF
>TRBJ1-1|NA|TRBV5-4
CASSFPGAGEAFF